A single sample is the source of the 17 T cell receptor beta chains below, sequenced in a study of blood T cell repertoires in COVID-19. The method was immunoSEQ multiplex PCR; TCRdb's version includes in-frame clones alone and lacks a portion of them. Among 65,000 to 85,000 clones listed, 80% to 90% were seen once. The sample consisted of peripheral blood. The origin of the receptors is a man aged 45-65 years with acute or convalescent COVID-19.

The genes are TRBV24-1 and TRBJ2-3; 8 bases agree with TRBD2. V was clipped by 7 bases and J by 1 base; unmatched bases: 9. The CDR3 totals 16 residues. The germline gives CDR1 KGHDR, CDR2 SFDVKD. CDR3 DNA sequence: TGTGCCACCAGGAGCGGGAGCCCAGTGGGCACAGATACGCAGTATTTT. This sequence encodes CATRSGSPVGTDTQYF.

The chain is built from TRBV9 and TRBJ2-3, with a tentative D call TRBD1 (5 bases). The CDR3 covers 16 residues. The V gene's germline CDR1 is SGDLS and CDR2 YYNGEE. Trimming pared 4 bases from V and 0 bases from J, leaving 15 bases between. The CDR3 sequence is CASSPRQLRSTDTQYF. The CDR3 DNA reads TGTGCCAGCAGCCCACGACAGTTACGGAGCACAGATACGCAGTATTTT.

The V and J genes are TRBV3-1 (or the pseudogene TRBV3-2) and TRBJ2-4, with 11 bases matching TRBD2. The V and J ends lost 1 base and 2 bases, in that order; junction bases with no gene match: 13. The CDR3 sequence is 20 residues long. Germline V gene data show CDR1 as LGHDT and CDR2 as YNNKEL (reference sequence). The CDR3 DNA sequence: TGTGCCAGCAGCCAAGTTACGGTCCTAGCGGGAGGCGGAACCAAAAACATTCAGTACTTC. Protein product: CASSQVTVLAGGGTKNIQYF.

The chain uses TRBV5-4 and TRBJ1-2; D ambiguous. The V end lost 4 bases, the J end lost 1 base, and 8 bases lay between the germline ends. In germline, CDR1 is SGHNT, CDR2 YYREEE (reference sequence). The CDR3 contains 13 residues. The CDR3 region is CASSPQNNYGYTF. As DNA, the CDR3 is TGTGCCAGCAGCCCCCAAAATAACTATGGCTACACCTTC.

The chain employs TRBV10-3 and TRBJ2-5; 8 bases agree with TRBD1. The junction had 9 bases not matched to a gene; V was cut back by 4 bases and J by 2 bases. The CDR3 has 16 amino acids. CDR1 is ENHRY, CDR2 SYGVKD, per germline. In nucleotides, the CDR3 is TGTGCCATCAGTGGGGGTTTCACAGGGGGACAAGAGACCCAGTACTTC. Translated, it gives CAISGGFTGGQETQYF.

The chain joins TRBV5-4 to TRBJ2-5; 9 positions match TRBD2. J lost 2 bases, V lost 0 bases, and 2 bases had no gene match. Germline V gene data show CDR1 as SGHNT and CDR2 as YYREEE (reference sequence). There are 15 residues in the CDR3. Here the CDR3 reads CASSLGSGGQETQYF. The CDR3 DNA follows: TGTGCCAGCAGCTTGGGTAGCGGGGGACAAGAGACCCAGTACTTC.

The rearrangement links TRBV5-1 to TRBJ1-6; no reliable D call. CDR1 is SGHRS and CDR2 is YFSETQ in the germline V gene. V was cut by 0 bases and J by 7 bases, with 14 bases left in between. CDR3 length: 16 residues. The CDR3 region has the DNA TGCGCCAGCAGCTTGGCCTCCGGGGTGAGGAATTCACCCCTCCACTTT. This encodes CASSLASGVRNSPLHF. Full variable domain (remainder filled in from reference TRBV5-1 and TRBJ1-6): KAGVTQTPRYLIKTRGQQVTLSCSPISGHRSVSWYQQTPGQGLQFLFEYFSETQRNKGNFPGRFSGRQFSNSRSEMNVSTLELGDSALYLCASSLASGVRNSPLHFGNGTRLTVT.

This clone was detected only once. This chain connects TRBV5-4 to TRBJ2-3, with 9 bases lining up with TRBD2. Germline V gene sequence: CDR1 SGHNT, CDR2 YYREEE (reference sequence). The V gene end was trimmed by 1 base and the J gene end by 5 bases; junction bases not matched to a gene: 8. The CDR3 consists of 16 residues. The CDR3 nucleotides are TGTGCCAGCAGCTTGTATCAGGCGGGAGGGATAGATACGCAGTATTTT. It specifies CASSLYQAGGIDTQYF.

The CDR3 spells CAKQPRGTDNSPLHF. In nucleotides, the CDR3 is TGTGCCAAACAGCCCAGAGGGACAGATAATTCACCCCTCCACTTT. The chain employs TRBV11-3 and TRBJ1-6, with 7 bases identical to TRBD1. V shed 10 bases, J shed 5 bases, and the junction held 11 bases outside the gene matches. The germline V gene encodes CDR1 SGHNT and CDR2 YENEEA. The CDR3 loop spans 15 amino acids.

The chain employs TRBV24-1 and TRBJ2-2, with D uncertain. The CDR3 spans 14 residues. Germline V gene lookup returns CDR1 KGHDR and CDR2 SFDVKD. The V and J ends lost 5 bases and 3 bases respectively, with 9 bases between them. The chain's CDR3 is CATSGTAHTGELFF. CDR3 in DNA: TGTGCCACCAGTGGTACAGCACACACCGGGGAGCTGTTTTTT.

This chain joins TRBV10-3 and TRBJ2-2, with 7 bases aligning to TRBD1. Losses at the gene ends were 2 bases for V and 2 bases for J; bases not matched to a gene: 2. The CDR3 consists of 15 residues. Germline V gives CDR1 ENHRY, CDR2 SYGVKD. The CDR3 DNA sequence: TGTGCCATCAGTGAGGGGACAGCTAACACCGGGGAGCTGTTTTTT. Amino acids: CAISEGTANTGELFF.

The genes are TRBV19 and TRBJ1-5; tentatively, D is TRBD1 (6 bases). CDR1 LNHDA and CDR2 SQIVND come from the germline V gene (reference sequence). Between the trimmed V and J ends, which lost 3 bases and 0 bases, there was a span of 18 bases. This CDR3 region has 18 residues. The CDR3 loop is CASSIPDRIINSNQPQHF. The CDR3 coding sequence is TGTGCCAGTAGTATTCCGGACAGAATAATAAATAGCAATCAGCCCCAGCATTTT.

This clone was seen just once. This sequence joins TRBV19 and TRBJ2-7, with D possibly being TRBD1 (6 bases). In germline, CDR1 is LNHDA, CDR2 SQIVND (reference sequence). The CDR3 spans 14 residues. Trimming cost V 5 bases and J 1 base, with 12 bases left between them. CDR3 in DNA: TGTGCCAGTAGTCCCAGGGGTGATTCCTACGAGCAGTACTTC. Encoded protein: CASSPRGDSYEQYF.

The rearrangement joins TRBV11-3 to TRBJ2-7; tentative D call: TRBD1 (5 bases). Germline CDR1 SGHNT, CDR2 YENEEA. Trimming cost V 3 bases and J 6 bases, with 12 bases left between them. The CDR3 contains 13 residues. CDR3 DNA sequence: TGTGCCAGCAGCTTGACAGTGTTAGCCGAGCAGTACTTC. Amino acid sequence: CASSLTVLAEQYF.

This chain connects TRBV10-2 to TRBJ1-5; D perhaps matches TRBD1 (6 bases). V was shortened by 8 bases and J by 5 bases, with 16 bases between the two germline ends. CDR1 and CDR2 from the germline V gene are WSHSY and SAAADI. There are 14 residues in the CDR3. CDR3 loop: CASRGRGKDQPQHF. CDR3 nucleotides: TGCGCCAGCCGGGGCAGGGGTAAAGATCAGCCCCAGCATTTT.

This sequence joins TRBV18 and TRBJ2-3; 13 bases map to TRBD2. CDR3 length: 14 amino acids. Trimming at V came to 5 bases and at J to 6 bases, leaving 2 bases not matched to a gene. Germline CDR1 and CDR2: KGHSH and LQKENI. The chain's CDR3 is CASSGTSGIDTQYF. The CDR3 DNA is TGTGCCAGCTCAGGGACTAGCGGGATTGATACGCAGTATTTT.

This clone came up a few times. This chain uses TRBV5-4 with TRBJ1-3; no reliable D call. From germline, CDR1 is SGHNT and CDR2 YYREEE (reference sequence). The CDR3 runs 15 residues. With 1 base removed from V and 0 bases from J, the gap between germline ends came to 8 bases. CDR3 amino acids: CASSLMLSSGNTIYF. Here the CDR3 DNA reads TGTGCCAGCAGCTTGATGCTGAGCTCTGGAAACACCATATATTTT.